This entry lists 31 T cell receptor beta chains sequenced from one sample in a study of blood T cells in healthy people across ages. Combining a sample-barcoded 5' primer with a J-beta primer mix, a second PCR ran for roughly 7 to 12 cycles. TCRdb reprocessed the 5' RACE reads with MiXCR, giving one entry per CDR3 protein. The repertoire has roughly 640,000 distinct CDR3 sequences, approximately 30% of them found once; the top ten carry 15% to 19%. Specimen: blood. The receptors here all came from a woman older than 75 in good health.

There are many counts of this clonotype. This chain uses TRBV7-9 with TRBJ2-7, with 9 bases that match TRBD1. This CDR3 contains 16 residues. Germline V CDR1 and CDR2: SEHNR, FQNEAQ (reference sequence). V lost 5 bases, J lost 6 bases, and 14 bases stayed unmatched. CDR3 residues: CASSKQQGALMSEQYF. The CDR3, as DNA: TGTGCCAGCAGCAAGCAACAGGGGGCGTTAATGTCCGAGCAGTACTTC.

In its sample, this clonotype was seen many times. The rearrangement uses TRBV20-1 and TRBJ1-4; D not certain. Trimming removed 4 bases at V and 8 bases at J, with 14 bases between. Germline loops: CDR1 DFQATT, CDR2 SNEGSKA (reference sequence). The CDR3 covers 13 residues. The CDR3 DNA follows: TGCAGTGCTAAGATCACCTACGGGGAAAAACTGTTTTTT. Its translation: CSAKITYGEKLFF.

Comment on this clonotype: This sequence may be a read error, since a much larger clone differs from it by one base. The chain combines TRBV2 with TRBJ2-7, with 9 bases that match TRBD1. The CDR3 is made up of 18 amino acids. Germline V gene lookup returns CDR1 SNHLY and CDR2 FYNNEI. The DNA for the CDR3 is TGTGCCAGCAATGAAATCCCGTCCCTGGGGACAGGGTTTAAGGAGCAGTACTTC. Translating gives CASNEIPSLGTGFKEQYF.

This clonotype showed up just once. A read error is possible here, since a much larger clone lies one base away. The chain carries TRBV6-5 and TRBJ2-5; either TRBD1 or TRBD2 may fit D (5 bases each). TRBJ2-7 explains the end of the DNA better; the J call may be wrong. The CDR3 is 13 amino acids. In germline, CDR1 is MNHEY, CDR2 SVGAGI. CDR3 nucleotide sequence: TGTGCCAGCAGGGGGGTCAGCTACTACGAGCAGTACTTC. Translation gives CASRGVSYYEQYF.

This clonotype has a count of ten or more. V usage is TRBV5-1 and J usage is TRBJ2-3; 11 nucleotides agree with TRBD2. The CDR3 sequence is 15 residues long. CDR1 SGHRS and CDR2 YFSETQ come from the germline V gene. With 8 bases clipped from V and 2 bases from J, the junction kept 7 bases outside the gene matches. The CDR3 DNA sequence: TGCGCCAGTTCGACTAGCGGGGTACCCACAGATACGCAGTATTTT. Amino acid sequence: CASSTSGVPTDTQYF.

CDR3 sequence: CASRPSQGGYEQYF. CDR3 sequence (DNA): TGTGCCAGCAGACCGAGTCAGGGTGGCTACGAGCAGTACTTC. The rearrangement uses TRBV7-2 and TRBJ2-5; perhaps TRBD1 as D (5 bases). The J call may not be correct, given that the DNA end is closer to TRBJ2-7. This CDR3 spans 14 amino acids. Germline CDR1 is SGHTA and CDR2 is FQGNSA.

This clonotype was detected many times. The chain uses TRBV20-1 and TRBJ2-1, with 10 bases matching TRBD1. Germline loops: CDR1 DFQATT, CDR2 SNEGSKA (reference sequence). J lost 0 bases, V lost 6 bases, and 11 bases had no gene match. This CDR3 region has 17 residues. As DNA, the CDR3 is TGCAGTGCCTCCGGGACAGGGGCTTTCAGCTCCTACAATGAGCAGTTCTTC. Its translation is CSASGTGAFSSYNEQFF.

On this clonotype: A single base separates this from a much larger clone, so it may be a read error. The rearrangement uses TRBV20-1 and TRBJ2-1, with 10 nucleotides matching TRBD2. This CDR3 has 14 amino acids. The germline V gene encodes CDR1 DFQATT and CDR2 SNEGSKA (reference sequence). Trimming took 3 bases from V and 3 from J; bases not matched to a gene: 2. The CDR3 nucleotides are TGCAGTGCTAGCCTAGCGGGGGACTACAATGAGCAGTTCTTC. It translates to CSASLAGDYNEQFF.

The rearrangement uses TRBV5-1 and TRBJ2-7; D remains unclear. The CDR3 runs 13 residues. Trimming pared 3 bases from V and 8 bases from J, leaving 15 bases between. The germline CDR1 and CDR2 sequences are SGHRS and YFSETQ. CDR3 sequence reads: CASSWARSRKQYF. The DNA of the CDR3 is TGCGCCAGCAGCTGGGCCCGTTCGAGGAAGCAGTACTTC.

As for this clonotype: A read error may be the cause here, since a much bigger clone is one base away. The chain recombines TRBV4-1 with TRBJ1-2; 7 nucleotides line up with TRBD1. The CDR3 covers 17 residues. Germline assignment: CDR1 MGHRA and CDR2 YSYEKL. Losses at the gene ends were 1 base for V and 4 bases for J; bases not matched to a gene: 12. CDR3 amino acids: CASSQGSGTESTYGYTF. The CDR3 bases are TGCGCCAGCAGCCAAGGGTCCGGGACAGAGAGTACCTATGGCTACACCTTC.

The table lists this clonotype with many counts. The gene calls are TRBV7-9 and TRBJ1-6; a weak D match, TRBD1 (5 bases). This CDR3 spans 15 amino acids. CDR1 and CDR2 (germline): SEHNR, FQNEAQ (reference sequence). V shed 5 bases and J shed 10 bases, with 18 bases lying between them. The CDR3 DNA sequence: TGTGCCAGCAGCGGGGCCGGCCAGTTGGGGTCACCCCTCCACTTT. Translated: CASSGAGQLGSPLHF.

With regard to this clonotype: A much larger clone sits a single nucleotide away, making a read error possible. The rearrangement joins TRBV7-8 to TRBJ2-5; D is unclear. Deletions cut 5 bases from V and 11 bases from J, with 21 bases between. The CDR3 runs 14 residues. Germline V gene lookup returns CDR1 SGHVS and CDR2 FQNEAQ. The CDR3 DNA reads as TGTGCCAGCAGCCCCCGGACCCGGAGCAATGAGCAGTACTTC. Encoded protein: CASSPRTRSNEQYF.

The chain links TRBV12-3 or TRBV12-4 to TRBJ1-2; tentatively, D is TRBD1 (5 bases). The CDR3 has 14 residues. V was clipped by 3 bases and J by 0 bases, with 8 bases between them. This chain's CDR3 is CASSFQGSNYGYTF. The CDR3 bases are TGTGCCAGCAGTTTCCAGGGTTCTAACTATGGCTACACCTTC.

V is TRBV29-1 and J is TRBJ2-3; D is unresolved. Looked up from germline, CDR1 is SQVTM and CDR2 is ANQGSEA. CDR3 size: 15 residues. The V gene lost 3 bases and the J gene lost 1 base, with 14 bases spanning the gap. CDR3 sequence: CSVDPRLKGTDTQYF. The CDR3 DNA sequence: TGCAGCGTTGACCCAAGGCTGAAGGGCACAGATACGCAGTATTTT.

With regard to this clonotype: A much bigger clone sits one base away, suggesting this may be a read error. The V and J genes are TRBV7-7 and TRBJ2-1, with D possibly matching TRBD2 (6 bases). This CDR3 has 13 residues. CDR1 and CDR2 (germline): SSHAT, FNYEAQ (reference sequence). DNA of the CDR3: TGTGCCTGCAGCTTACGCCGGGAGCTCGAGCAGTTCTTC. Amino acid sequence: CACSLRRELEQFF.

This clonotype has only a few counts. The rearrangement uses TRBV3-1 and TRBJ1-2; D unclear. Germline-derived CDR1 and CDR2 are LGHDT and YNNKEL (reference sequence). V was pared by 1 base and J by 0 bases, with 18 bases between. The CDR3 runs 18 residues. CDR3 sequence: CASSQGWRRTYSNYGYTF. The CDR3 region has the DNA TGTGCCAGCAGCCAAGGTTGGCGGCGAACCTACTCTAACTATGGCTACACCTTC.

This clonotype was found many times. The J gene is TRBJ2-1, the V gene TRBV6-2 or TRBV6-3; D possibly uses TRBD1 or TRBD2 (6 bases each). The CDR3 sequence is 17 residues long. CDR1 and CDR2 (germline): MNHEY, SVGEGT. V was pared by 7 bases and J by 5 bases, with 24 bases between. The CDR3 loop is CASTPRGGGSVDNEQFF. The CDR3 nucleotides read TGTGCCAGCACCCCCAGGGGAGGCGGTTCCGTGGACAATGAGCAGTTCTTC.

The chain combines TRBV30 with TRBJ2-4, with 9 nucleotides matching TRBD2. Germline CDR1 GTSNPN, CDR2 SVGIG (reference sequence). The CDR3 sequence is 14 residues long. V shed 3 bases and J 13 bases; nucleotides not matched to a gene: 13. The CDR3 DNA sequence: TGTGCCTGGAGATCCTTGGGCGGGGGGGGAGAGCAGTACTTC. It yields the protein CAWRSLGGGGEQYF.

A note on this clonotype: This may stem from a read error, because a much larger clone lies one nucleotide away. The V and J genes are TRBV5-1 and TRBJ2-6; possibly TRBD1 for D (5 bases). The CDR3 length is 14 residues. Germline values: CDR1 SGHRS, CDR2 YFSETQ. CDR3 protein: CASSTTSGANVRTF. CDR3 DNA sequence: TGCGCCAGCAGCACGACCTCTGGGGCCAACGTCCGGACTTTC.

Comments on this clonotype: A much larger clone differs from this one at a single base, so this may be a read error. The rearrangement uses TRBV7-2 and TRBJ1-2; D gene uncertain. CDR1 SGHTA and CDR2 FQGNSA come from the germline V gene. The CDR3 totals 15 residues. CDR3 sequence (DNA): TGTGCCAGCAGCTTAATGTTCCGGTCTAACTATGGCTTCACCTTC. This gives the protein CASSLMFRSNYGFTF.

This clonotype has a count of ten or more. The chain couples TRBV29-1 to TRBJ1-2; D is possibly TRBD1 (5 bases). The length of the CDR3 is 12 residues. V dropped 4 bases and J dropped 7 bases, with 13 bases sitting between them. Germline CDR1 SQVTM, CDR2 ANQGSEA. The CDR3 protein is CSVGLQAAGYTF. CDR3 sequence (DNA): TGCAGCGTTGGACTACAGGCGGCTGGCTACACCTTC.

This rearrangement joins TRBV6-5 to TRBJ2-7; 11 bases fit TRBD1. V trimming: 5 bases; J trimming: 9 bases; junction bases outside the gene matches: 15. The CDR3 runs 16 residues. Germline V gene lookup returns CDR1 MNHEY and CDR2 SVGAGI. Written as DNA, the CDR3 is TGTGCCAGCAGTAATCAGGGACAGGGGGACCAAGTGGGGCAGTACTTC. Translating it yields CASSNQGQGDQVGQYF.

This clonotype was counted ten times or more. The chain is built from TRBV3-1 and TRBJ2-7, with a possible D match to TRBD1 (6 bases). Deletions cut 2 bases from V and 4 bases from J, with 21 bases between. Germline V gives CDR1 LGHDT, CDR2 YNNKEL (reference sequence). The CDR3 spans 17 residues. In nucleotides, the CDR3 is TGTGCCAGCAGCCAAATAACCGGACAGCGAGGGTTTTACGAGCAGTACTTC. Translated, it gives CASSQITGQRGFYEQYF.

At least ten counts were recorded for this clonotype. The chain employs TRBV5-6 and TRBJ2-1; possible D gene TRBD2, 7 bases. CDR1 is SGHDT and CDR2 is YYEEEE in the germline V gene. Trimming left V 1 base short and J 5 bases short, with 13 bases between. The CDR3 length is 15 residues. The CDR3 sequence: CASSLPRGADNEQFF. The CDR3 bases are TGTGCCAGCAGCTTGCCCCGGGGGGCTGACAATGAGCAGTTCTTC.

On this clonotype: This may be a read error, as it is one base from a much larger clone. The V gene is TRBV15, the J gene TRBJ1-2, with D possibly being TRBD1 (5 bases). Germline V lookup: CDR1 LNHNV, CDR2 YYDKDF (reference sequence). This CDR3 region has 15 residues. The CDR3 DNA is TGTGCCACCAGCAGAGAGGGCAGGGAATTCTATGGCTGCACCTTC. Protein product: CATSREGREFYGCTF.

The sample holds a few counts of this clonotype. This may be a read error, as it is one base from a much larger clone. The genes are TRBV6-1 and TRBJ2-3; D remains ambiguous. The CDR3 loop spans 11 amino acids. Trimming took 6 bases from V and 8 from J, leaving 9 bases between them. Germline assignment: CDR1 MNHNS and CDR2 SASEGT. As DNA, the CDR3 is TGTGCCAGCAGCCAATCGGGTACGCAGTATTTT. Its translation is CASSQSGTQYF.

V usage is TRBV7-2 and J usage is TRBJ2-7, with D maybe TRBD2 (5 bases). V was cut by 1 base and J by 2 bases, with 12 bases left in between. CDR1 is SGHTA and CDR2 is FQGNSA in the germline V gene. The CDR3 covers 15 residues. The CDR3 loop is CASSLGLGSAYEQYF. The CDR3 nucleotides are TGTGCCAGCAGCTTAGGGCTTGGGAGCGCCTACGAGCAGTACTTC.

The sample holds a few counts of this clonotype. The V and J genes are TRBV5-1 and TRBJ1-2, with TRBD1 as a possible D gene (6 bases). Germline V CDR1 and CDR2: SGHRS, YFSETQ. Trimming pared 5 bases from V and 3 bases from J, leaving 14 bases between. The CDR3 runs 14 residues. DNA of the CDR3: TGCGCCAGCAGACGGGAGGCAGGGGACTATGGCTACACCTTC. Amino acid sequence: CASRREAGDYGYTF.

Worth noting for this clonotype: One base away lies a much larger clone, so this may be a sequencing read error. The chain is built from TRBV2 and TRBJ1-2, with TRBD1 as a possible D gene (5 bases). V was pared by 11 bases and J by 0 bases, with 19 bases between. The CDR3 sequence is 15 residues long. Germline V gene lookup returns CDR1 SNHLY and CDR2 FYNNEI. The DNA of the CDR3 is TGTGCCGGCATCTATGGGGAAGGGGCTAACTATGGCTACACCTTC. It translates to CAGIYGEGANYGYTF.

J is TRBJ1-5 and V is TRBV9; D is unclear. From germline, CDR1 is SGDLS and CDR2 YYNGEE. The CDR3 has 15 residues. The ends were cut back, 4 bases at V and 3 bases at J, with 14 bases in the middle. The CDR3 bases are TGTGCCAGCAGCCCCTGGTGGGGTGACAATCAGCCCCAGCATTTT. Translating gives CASSPWWGDNQPQHF. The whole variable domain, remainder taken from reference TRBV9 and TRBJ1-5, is DSGVTQTPKHLITATGQRVTLRCSPRSGDLSVYWYQQSLDQGLQFLIQYYNGEERAKGNILERFSAQQFPDLHSELNLSSLELGDSALYFCASSPWWGDNQPQHFGDGTRLSIL.

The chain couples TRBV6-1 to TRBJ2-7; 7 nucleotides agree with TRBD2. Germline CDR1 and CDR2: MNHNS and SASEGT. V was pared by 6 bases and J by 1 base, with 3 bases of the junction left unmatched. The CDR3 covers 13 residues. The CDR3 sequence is CASSREVSYEQYF. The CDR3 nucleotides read TGTGCCAGCAGCCGGGAGGTGTCCTACGAGCAGTACTTC.